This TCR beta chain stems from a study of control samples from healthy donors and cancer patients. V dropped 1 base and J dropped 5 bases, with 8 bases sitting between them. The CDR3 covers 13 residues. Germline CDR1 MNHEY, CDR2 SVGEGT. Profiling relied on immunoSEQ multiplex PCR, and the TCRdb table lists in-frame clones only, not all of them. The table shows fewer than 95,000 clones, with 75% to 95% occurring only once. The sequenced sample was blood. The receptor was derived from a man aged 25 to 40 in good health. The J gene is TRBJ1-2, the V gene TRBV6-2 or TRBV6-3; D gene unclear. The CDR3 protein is CASSYLETYGYTF. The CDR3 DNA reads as TGTGCCAGCAGTTACTTGGAGACATATGGCTACACCTTC.